Below, 3 T cell receptor beta chains from the same sample are listed, as sequenced in a study of T cell repertoires in cytomegalovirus infection. In TCRdb, the reads were re-called with MiXCR into one record per CDR3 protein. The top ten clones hold 9.5% to 15% of a sample with 700,000 to 850,000 distinct CDR3 sequences, approximately 32% of them seen once. Antigens for these TCRs are unknown. The sample here was cultured CD8+ T cells from PBMCs, taken from culture after CMV antigen stimulation. The receptors shown here come from a human donor in good health (CMV status not recorded). Some clones in this sample may be carry-over from other donors' samples.

A few counts support this clonotype. This chain links TRBV28 with TRBJ1-4, with 8 bases fitting TRBD1. CDR3 length: 16 residues. Germline V gene data show CDR1 as MDHEN and CDR2 as SYDVKM. J lost 5 bases, V lost 4 bases, and 9 bases had no gene match. Written as DNA, the CDR3 is TGTGCCAGCAGTTCTCTCTCCAGGGACAGGAATGAAAAACTGTTTTTT. Translation: CASSSLSRDRNEKLFF.

CDR3: CASILDRGHSYEQYF. Here the CDR3 DNA reads TGTGCCAGCATCCTGGACAGGGGGCATTCCTACGAGCAGTACTTC. The rearrangement links TRBV6-1 to TRBJ2-7, with 11 bases that match TRBD1. Germline trimming cut 7 bases from V and 1 base from J; bases unmatched to any gene: 6. Germline CDR1 MNHNS, CDR2 SASEGT. The CDR3 covers 15 residues.

This clonotype was observed many times. The genes are TRBV6-6 and TRBJ1-1; no clear D gene. This CDR3 contains 11 residues. The V gene's germline CDR1 is MNHNY and CDR2 SVGAGI (reference sequence). Between the trimmed V and J ends, which lost 6 bases and 0 bases, there was a span of 2 bases. The CDR3 loop is CASSVNTEAFF. As DNA, the CDR3 is TGTGCCAGCAGCGTGAACACTGAAGCTTTCTTT.